These 21 T cell receptor beta chains came from one sample sequenced in a study of cytomegalovirus exposure and HLA in healthy donors. Use of 60 Vbeta and 13 Jbeta primers characterized the PCR. TCRdb keeps only in-frame clones here, not all; method: immunoSEQ multiplex PCR. This table holds approximately 150,000 clones, about three quarters found once. Sequenced material: PBMCs. The receptor source for this set is a woman aged 25 to 39 in good health and CMV-seronegative.

The chain couples TRBV11-2 to TRBJ1-3, with 9 nucleotides matching TRBD1. V gave up 5 bases and J gave up 4 bases; unmatched junction bases: 3. This CDR3 is 14 amino acids long. Germline V gene sequence: CDR1 SGHAT, CDR2 FQNNGV. The CDR3 DNA sequence: TGTGCCAGCAGCCGGGACAGGGCCGGAAACACCATATATTTT. It codes for CASSRDRAGNTIYF.

The chain carries TRBV10-3 and TRBJ1-1; 7 bases are a match to TRBD1. After removal of 4 bases from V and 2 bases from J, the junction contained 7 bases not matched to a gene. The length of the CDR3 is 15 residues. Germline CDR1 is ENHRY and CDR2 is SYGVKD. In DNA, the CDR3 is TGTGCCATCAGTGTAAGGGACAGCTCAAACACTGAAGCTTTCTTT. Amino acids: CAISVRDSSNTEAFF.

The chain links TRBV5-5 to TRBJ1-2; the D gene is possibly TRBD1 (5 bases). Deletions cut 1 base from V and 2 bases from J, with 12 bases between. CDR3 size: 15 residues. Germline CDR1 is SGHKS and CDR2 is YYEKEE (reference sequence). The CDR3 loop reads CASSLSLTENYGYTF. In DNA form, the CDR3 reads TGTGCCAGCAGCTTGTCGTTGACAGAGAACTATGGCTACACCTTC.

This clone occurred once. The chain joins TRBV2 to TRBJ1-1, with D possibly being TRBD1 (6 bases). The CDR3 contains 15 residues. Germline values: CDR1 SNHLY, CDR2 FYNNEI. Trimming removed 3 bases at V and 2 bases at J, with 13 bases between. CDR3 loop: CASSEFGQLNTEAFF. As DNA, the CDR3 is TGTGCCAGCAGTGAGTTTGGACAGCTTAACACTGAAGCTTTCTTT.

This chain connects TRBV9 to TRBJ1-1; weak D call: TRBD1 (6 bases). This CDR3 has 13 residues. The germline CDR1 and CDR2 sequences are SGDLS and YYNGEE. V dropped 4 bases and J dropped 6 bases, with 13 bases sitting between them. This CDR3 is CASSYREGSEAFF. Here the CDR3 DNA reads TGTGCCAGCAGCTACAGGGAAGGTTCTGAAGCTTTCTTT.

The CDR3 spells CASRPGLSGNTIYF. CDR3 in DNA: TGTGCCAGCAGACCAGGGCTCTCTGGAAACACCATATATTTT. The chain recombines TRBV6-5 with TRBJ1-3, with D perhaps TRBD1 (5 bases). Trimming cost V 6 bases and J 0 bases, with 9 bases left between them. This CDR3 is 14 amino acids long. Germline CDR1 MNHEY, CDR2 SVGAGI.

V usage is TRBV5-6 and J usage is TRBJ1-2; 7 bases agree with TRBD1. The CDR3 runs to 15 residues. Germline trimming cut 4 bases from V and 7 bases from J; bases unmatched to any gene: 13. Looked up from germline, CDR1 is SGHDT and CDR2 is YYEEEE. The CDR3 reads CASSIDLGQLSGYTF. In DNA, the CDR3 is TGTGCCAGCAGCATTGACTTGGGACAGCTTAGTGGCTACACCTTC.

This chain connects TRBV5-4 to TRBJ2-1, with 8 positions matching TRBD2. The trim removed 7 bases at V and 4 bases at J, leaving 10 bases unmatched. The CDR3 length is 15 residues. Per the germline V gene, CDR1 is SGHNT and CDR2 is YYREEE (reference sequence). The CDR3 coding sequence is TGTGCCAGCGGAACCACGGGGGGGCCGTACAATGAGCAGTTCTTC. This gives the protein CASGTTGGPYNEQFF.

There are a few counts of this clone. In DNA form, the CDR3 reads TGTGCCAGCAGCTCCGGGACAGGGGATGAGACCCAGTACTTC. Amino acid sequence: CASSSGTGDETQYF. The V gene is TRBV11-3, the J gene TRBJ2-5; 10 nucleotides align to TRBD1. Trimming cost V 4 bases and J 5 bases; bases outside gene matches: 4. Germline V lookup: CDR1 SGHNT, CDR2 YENEEA. There are 14 residues in the CDR3.

This CDR3 is CASSRDSFSYEQYF. The CDR3, as DNA: TGTGCCAGCAGCAGGGACAGCTTCTCCTACGAGCAGTACTTC. The V and J genes are TRBV7-2 and TRBJ2-7, with 7 bases fitting TRBD1. This CDR3 spans 14 amino acids. Losses at the gene ends were 5 bases for V and 0 bases for J; bases not matched to a gene: 4. CDR1 and CDR2 (germline): SGHTA, FQGNSA. The full variable domain, with the rest looked up from reference TRBV7-2 and TRBJ2-7, is GAGVSQSPSNKVTEKGKDVELRCDPISGHTALYWYRQSLGQGLEFLIYFQGNSAPDKSGLPSDRFSAERTGGSVSTLTIQRTQQEDSAVYLCASSRDSFSYEQYFGPGTRLTVT.

The table lists this clone with a few counts. V is TRBV2 and J is TRBJ2-6, with D tentatively TRBD2 (5 bases). Germline V lookup: CDR1 SNHLY, CDR2 FYNNEI. The CDR3 consists of 17 residues. Trimming shortened V by 6 bases and J by 1 base, and 16 bases separated the two germline ends. In nucleotides, the CDR3 is TGTGCCAGCAGATGGGGAGAGAGTAGGTCTGGGGCCAACGTCCTGACTTTC. It is translated as CASRWGESRSGANVLTF.

The rearrangement uses TRBV19 and TRBJ2-3; D gene unclear. The V and J ends lost 3 bases and 2 bases respectively, with 12 bases between them. This CDR3 is 15 amino acids long. In germline, CDR1 is LNHDA, CDR2 SQIVND (reference sequence). CDR3 coding DNA: TGTGCCAGTAGTATCACAGCCTCCTCCACAGATACGCAGTATTTT. Translation gives CASSITASSTDTQYF.

The chain couples TRBV27 to TRBJ1-5, with 8 bases lining up with TRBD1. This CDR3 spans 17 amino acids. The V and J ends lost 4 bases and 6 bases, in that order; junction bases with no gene match: 14. Germline assignment: CDR1 MNHEY and CDR2 SMNVEV (reference sequence). As DNA, the CDR3 is TGTGCCAGCAGTTCAAGATCGGTGGACAGGGAAATTCAGCCCCAGCATTTT. Its protein product is CASSSRSVDREIQPQHF.

The gene calls are TRBV9 and TRBJ2-1, with 12 nucleotides matching TRBD2. This CDR3 has 15 amino acids. The V gene's germline CDR1 is SGDLS and CDR2 YYNGEE. The junction had 6 bases not matched to a gene; V was cut back by 3 bases and J by 8 bases. In nucleotides, the CDR3 is TGTGCCAGCAGCGATACTAGCGGGGGGCATGATGAGCAGTTCTTC. Its translation is CASSDTSGGHDEQFF.

V and J are TRBV6-5 and TRBJ1-2, with D tentatively TRBD1 (6 bases). Per the germline V gene, CDR1 is MNHEY and CDR2 is SVGAGI. The CDR3 has 12 residues. V was cut by 7 bases and J by 4 bases, with 10 bases left in between. The CDR3 reads CASNGQPYGYTF. Here the CDR3 DNA reads TGTGCCAGCAACGGACAGCCCTATGGCTACACCTTC.

The V call is TRBV5-4, the J call TRBJ1-1, with TRBD1 identical over 7 bases. The CDR3 length is 17 residues. The ends lost 0 bases at V and 4 bases at J; junction bases unmatched: 12. Per the germline V gene, CDR1 is SGHNT and CDR2 is YYREEE (reference sequence). CDR3 DNA: TGTGCCAGCAGCTTGGAAGGGACAGCCGATATCCCCACTGAAGCTTTCTTT. Translated, it gives CASSLEGTADIPTEAFF.

The rearrangement links TRBV16 to TRBJ1-1; 10 bases are a match to TRBD1. The CDR3 contains 15 residues. After removal of 4 bases from V and 4 bases from J, the junction contained 6 bases not matched to a gene. Germline V gene sequence: CDR1 KGHSY, CDR2 FQNENV. The CDR3 protein is CASSLTGTGATEAFF. The CDR3 DNA sequence: TGTGCCAGCAGCCTTACCGGGACAGGGGCCACTGAAGCTTTCTTT.

This rearrangement joins TRBV29-1 to TRBJ2-2; TRBD2 matches 7 bases. The V and J ends lost 6 bases and 4 bases, in that order; junction bases with no gene match: 8. The CDR3 sequence is 14 residues long. The V gene's germline CDR1 is SQVTM and CDR2 ANQGSEA. CDR3 in amino acids: CSVREVGPTGELFF. CDR3 in DNA: TGCAGCGTCCGGGAGGTCGGGCCCACCGGGGAGCTGTTTTTT.

This chain joins TRBV14 and TRBJ2-5; D is undetermined. Germline loops: CDR1 SGHDN, CDR2 FVKESK. The germline V and J ends were trimmed by 4 bases and 1 base, with 10 bases remaining between them. The CDR3 extends over 14 amino acids. The CDR3: CASSRSDFQETQYF. CDR3 DNA: TGTGCCAGCAGCCGCTCCGACTTCCAAGAGACCCAGTACTTC.

This clone was recorded only once. The chain is built from TRBV27 and TRBJ1-5; tentative D call: TRBD1 (6 bases). The V end lost 1 base, the J end lost 4 bases, and 11 bases lay between the germline ends. This CDR3 region has 15 residues. Germline values: CDR1 MNHEY, CDR2 SMNVEV (reference sequence). CDR3 residues: CASSLYRDDNQPQHF. The CDR3 DNA is TGTGCCAGCAGTTTATACAGGGACGATAATCAGCCCCAGCATTTT.

This chain connects TRBV5-6 to TRBJ1-2; D is possibly TRBD1 (6 bases). Between the trimmed V and J ends, which lost 3 bases and 4 bases, there was a span of 7 bases. The germline V gene has CDR1 SGHDT and CDR2 YYEEEE. This CDR3 comprises 12 residues. The CDR3 reads CASSSQGYGYTF. In nucleotides, the CDR3 is TGTGCCAGCAGCTCACAGGGCTATGGCTACACCTTC.